This T cell receptor (beta chain) came from a study of cytomegalovirus exposure and HLA in healthy donors. Whole-study context: The same platform as the approximately 660 first-cohort repertoires was used for the roughly 130 validation repertoires, a later analysis reported.

A single count supports this clone. Among the 110 or so subjects of the validation cohort, separate from the approximately 660-subject first cohort, were the donors. Sequencing was performed with immunoSEQ multiplex PCR; in TCRdb, only in-frame clones are kept and a portion is missing. Altogether some 140,000 clones are present, roughly four fifths being singletons, with the ten largest covering about 1.5%. Per the germline V gene, CDR1 is MGHDK and CDR2 is SYGVNS. Trimming left V 3 bases short and J 4 bases short, with 18 bases between. The CDR3 covers 16 residues. This TCR came from a woman aged 30 to 39 in good health and CMV-seronegative. The specimen sequenced was PBMCs. The V gene is TRBV25-1, the J gene TRBJ1-2; no reliable D call. CDR3 loop: CASSDRQTGSSYGYTF. DNA of the CDR3: TGTGCCAGCAGTGATCGCCAGACGGGGAGTAGCTATGGCTACACCTTC.